Given below is one TCR beta chain in context. Its antigen is unidentified. This may come from a read error, since a much larger clone is one base off. The data derive from a study of immune heterogeneity within non-small cell lung tumors. Study-wide context: The composition of the tumors was several squamous cell carcinomas, 9 to 11 non-squamous carcinomas and 1 not otherwise specified. Overall study findings and caveats: Identical dominant CDR3 beta clonotypes recurred across a patient's tumor sites, together with site-unique high-frequency clones. Most high-frequency T-cell receptor beta clonotypes were specific to a single patient. Local T-cell clonality and local tumor mutational burden correlated moderately but significantly (R roughly 0.33).

With 32 V and 13 J primers, multiplex PCR amplified the TCR beta CDR3. TCRdb redid the calling of the multiplex PCR reads with MiXCR, one entry per CDR3 protein. The table records fewer than 14,000 distinct CDR3 sequences, under 35% of them present only once. Per sample, approximately 0.6 ug of bulk tumor genomic DNA was the template used. Several biopsies per primary tumor, spaced far apart, were taken during surgery. It was patients with untreated, newly diagnosed non-small cell lung cancer who underwent curative surgery. Sequencing was done on a sample of lung tumor tissue. The TCR sequence derives from a woman between 45 and 60 years old with non-small cell lung cancer.

This chain's CDR3 is CASNPRLGQERNYGYTF. In DNA form, the CDR3 reads TGTGCCAGCAACCCTCGCCTTGGACAGGAACGGAACTATGGCTACACCTTC. This chain links TRBV7-9 with TRBJ1-2; 7 nucleotides match TRBD1. The CDR3 contains 17 residues. CDR1 is SEHNR and CDR2 is FQNEAQ in the germline V gene (reference sequence). V shed 7 bases and J 2 bases; nucleotides not matched to a gene: 16. Combining the CDR3 with reference TRBV7-9 and TRBJ1-2 gives the whole variable domain DTGVSQNPRHKITKRGQNVTFRCDPISEHNRLYWYRQTLGQGPEFLTYFQNEAQLEKSRLLSDRFSAERPKGSFSTLEIQRTEQGDSAMYLCASNPRLGQERNYGYTFGSGTRLTVV.